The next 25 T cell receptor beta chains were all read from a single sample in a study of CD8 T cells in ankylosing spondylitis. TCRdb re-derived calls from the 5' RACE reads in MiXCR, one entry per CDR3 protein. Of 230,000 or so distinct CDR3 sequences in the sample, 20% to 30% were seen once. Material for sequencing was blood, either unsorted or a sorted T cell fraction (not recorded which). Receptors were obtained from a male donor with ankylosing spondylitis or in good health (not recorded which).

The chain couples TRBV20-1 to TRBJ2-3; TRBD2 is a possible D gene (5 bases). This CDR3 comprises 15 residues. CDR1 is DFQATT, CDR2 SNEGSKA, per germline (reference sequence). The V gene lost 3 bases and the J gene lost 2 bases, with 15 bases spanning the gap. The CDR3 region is CSASGLAGITDTQYF. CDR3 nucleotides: TGCAGTGCTAGCGGTTTGGCGGGTATCACAGATACGCAGTATTTT.

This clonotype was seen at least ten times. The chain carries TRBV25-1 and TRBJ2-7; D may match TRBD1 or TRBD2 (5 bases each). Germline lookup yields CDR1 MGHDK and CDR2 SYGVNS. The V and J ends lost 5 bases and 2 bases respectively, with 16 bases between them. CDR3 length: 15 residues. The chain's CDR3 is CASSPGTEIPYEQYF. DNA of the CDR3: TGTGCCAGCAGTCCCGGGACGGAGATACCCTACGAGCAGTACTTC.

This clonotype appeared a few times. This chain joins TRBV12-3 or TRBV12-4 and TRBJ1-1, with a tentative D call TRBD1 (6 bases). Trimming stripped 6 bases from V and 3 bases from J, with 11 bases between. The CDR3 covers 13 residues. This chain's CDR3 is CASSRTGYTEAFF. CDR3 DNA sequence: TGTGCCAGCAGCCGCACAGGGTACACTGAAGCTTTCTTT.

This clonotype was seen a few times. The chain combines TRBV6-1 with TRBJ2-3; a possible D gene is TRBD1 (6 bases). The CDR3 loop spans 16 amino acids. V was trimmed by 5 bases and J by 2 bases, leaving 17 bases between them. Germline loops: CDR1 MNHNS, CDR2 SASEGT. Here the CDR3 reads CASSTLTGPNTDTQYF. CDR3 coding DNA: TGTGCCAGCAGTACCTTGACAGGCCCAAACACAGATACGCAGTATTTT.

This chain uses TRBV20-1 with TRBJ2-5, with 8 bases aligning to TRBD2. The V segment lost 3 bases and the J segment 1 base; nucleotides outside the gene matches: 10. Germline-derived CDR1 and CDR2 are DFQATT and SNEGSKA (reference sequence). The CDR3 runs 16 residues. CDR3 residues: CSASHGLAGFQETQYF. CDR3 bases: TGCAGTGCTAGTCACGGACTAGCAGGCTTCCAAGAGACCCAGTACTTC.

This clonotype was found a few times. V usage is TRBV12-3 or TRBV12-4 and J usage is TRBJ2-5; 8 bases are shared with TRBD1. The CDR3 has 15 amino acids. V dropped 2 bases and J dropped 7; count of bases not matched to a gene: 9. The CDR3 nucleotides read TGTGCCAGCAGTTTATGGTTGGACAGGGTGAGGACCCAGTACTTC. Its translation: CASSLWLDRVRTQYF.

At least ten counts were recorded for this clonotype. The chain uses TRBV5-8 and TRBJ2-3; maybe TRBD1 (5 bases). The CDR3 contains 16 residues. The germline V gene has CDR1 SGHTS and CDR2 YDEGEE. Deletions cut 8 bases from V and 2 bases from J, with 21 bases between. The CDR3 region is CASSLQGAPFTDTQYF. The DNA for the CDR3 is TGTGCCAGTTCCCTCCAGGGTGCCCCCTTCACAGATACGCAGTATTTT. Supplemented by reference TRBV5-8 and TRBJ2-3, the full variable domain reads EAGVTQSPTHLIKTRGQQATLRCSPISGHTSVYWYQQALGLGLQFLLWYDEGEERNRGNFPPRFSGRQFPNYSSELNVNALELEDSALYLCASSLQGAPFTDTQYFGPGTRLTVL.

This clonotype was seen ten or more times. The CDR3 DNA follows: TGTGCCAGCAGACGGGGGAACAGCAATCAGCCCCAGCATTTT. Amino acids: CASRRGNSNQPQHF. This chain uses TRBV2 with TRBJ1-5; a weak D match, TRBD1 (5 bases). The CDR3 contains 14 residues. The germline V and J ends were trimmed by 6 bases and 1 base, with 10 bases remaining between them. CDR1 is SNHLY and CDR2 is FYNNEI in the germline V gene.

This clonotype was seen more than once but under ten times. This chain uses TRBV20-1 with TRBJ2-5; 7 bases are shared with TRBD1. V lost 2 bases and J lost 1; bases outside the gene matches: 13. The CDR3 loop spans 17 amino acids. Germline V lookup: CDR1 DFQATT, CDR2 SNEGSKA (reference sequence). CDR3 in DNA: TGCAGTGCTAGACCGATAGGGCAGGGGGACCGCCAAGAGACCCAGTACTTC. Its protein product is CSARPIGQGDRQETQYF.

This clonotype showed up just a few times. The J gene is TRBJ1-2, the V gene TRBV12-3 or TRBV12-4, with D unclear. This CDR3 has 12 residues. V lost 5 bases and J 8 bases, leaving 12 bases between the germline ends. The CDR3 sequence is CASSEGTRGYTF. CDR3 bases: TGTGCCAGCAGTGAGGGAACTCGGGGCTACACCTTC.

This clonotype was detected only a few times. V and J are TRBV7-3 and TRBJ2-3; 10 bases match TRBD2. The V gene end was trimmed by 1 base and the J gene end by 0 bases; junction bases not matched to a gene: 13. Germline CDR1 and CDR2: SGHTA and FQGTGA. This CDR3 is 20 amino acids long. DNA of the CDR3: TGTGCCAGCAGCTTAAGGGCTAGCGGGGGATCAGCCCCTAGCACAGATACGCAGTATTTT. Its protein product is CASSLRASGGSAPSTDTQYF.

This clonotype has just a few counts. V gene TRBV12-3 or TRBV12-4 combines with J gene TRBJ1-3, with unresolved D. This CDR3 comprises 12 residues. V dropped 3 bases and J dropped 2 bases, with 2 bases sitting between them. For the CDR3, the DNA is TGTGCCAGCAGTTTTGCTGGAAACACCATATATTTT. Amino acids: CASSFAGNTIYF.

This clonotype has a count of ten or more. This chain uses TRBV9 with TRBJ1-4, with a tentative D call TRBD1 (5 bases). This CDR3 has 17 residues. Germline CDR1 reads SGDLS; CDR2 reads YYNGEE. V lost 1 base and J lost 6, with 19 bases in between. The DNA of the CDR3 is TGTGCCAGCAGCGTATCGCTCTCGGGTACAGGCGATGAAAAACTGTTTTTT. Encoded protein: CASSVSLSGTGDEKLFF.

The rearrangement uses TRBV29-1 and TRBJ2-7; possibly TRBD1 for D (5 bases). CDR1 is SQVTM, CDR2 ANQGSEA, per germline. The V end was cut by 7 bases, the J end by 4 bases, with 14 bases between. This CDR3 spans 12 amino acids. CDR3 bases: TGCAGCGGAGGACACAGTCCTTACGAGCAGTACTTC. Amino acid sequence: CSGGHSPYEQYF.

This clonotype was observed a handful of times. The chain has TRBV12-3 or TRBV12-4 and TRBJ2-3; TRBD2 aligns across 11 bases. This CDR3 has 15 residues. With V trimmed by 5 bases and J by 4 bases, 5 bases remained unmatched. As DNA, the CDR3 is TGTGCCAGCAGTCTTAGCGGGGGGGCGTCAGATACGCAGTATTTT. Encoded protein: CASSLSGGASDTQYF.

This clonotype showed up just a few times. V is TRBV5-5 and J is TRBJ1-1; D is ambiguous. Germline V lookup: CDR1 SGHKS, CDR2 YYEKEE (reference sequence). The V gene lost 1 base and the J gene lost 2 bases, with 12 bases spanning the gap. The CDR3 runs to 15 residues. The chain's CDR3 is CASSLIEGSNTEAFF. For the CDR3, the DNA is TGTGCCAGCAGCTTGATTGAGGGTTCAAACACTGAAGCTTTCTTT.

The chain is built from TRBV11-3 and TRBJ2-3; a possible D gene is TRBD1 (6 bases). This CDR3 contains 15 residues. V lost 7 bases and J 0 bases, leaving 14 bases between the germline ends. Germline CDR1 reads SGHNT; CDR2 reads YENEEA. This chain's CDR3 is CASTRRGLSTDTQYF. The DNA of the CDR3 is TGTGCCAGCACGCGCAGGGGCCTTAGCACAGATACGCAGTATTTT.

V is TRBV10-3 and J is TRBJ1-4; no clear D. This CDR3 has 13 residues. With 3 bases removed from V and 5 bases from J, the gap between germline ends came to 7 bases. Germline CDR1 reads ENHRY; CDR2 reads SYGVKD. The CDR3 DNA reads TGTGCCATCAGTGATCAACGAAATGAAAAACTGTTTTTT. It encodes CAISDQRNEKLFF.

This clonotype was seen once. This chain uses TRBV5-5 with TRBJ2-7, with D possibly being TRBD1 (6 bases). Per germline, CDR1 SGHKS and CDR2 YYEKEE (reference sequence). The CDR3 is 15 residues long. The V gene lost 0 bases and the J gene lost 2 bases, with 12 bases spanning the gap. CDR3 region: CASSLVQGITYEQYF. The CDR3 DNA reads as TGTGCCAGCAGCTTGGTCCAGGGGATTACCTACGAGCAGTACTTC.

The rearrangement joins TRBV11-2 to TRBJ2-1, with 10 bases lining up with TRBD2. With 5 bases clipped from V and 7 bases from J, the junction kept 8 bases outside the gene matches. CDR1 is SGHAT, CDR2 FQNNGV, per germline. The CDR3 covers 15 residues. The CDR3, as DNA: TGTGCCAGCAGCACAAGCGGGGGGGCCTGGAATGAGCAGTTCTTC. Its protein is CASSTSGGAWNEQFF.

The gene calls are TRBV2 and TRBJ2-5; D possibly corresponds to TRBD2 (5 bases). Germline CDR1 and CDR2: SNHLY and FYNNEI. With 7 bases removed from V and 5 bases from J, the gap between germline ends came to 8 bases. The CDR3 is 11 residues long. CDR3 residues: CASNTGETQYF. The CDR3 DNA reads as TGTGCCAGCAACACGGGGGAGACCCAGTACTTC.

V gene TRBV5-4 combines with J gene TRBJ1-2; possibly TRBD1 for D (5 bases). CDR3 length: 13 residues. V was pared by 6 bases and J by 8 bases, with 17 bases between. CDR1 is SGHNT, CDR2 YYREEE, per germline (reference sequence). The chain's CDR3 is CASTRWGGTGYTF. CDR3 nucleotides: TGTGCCAGCACCCGGTGGGGGGGTACAGGCTACACCTTC.

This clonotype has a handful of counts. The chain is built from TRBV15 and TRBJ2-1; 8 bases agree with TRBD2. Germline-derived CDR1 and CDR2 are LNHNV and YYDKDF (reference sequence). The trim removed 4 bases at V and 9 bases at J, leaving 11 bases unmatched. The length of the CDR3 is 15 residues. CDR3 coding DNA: TGTGCCACCAGCATTCCAGGCCGGGGGGGCACTGAGCAGTTCTTC. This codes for CATSIPGRGGTEQFF.

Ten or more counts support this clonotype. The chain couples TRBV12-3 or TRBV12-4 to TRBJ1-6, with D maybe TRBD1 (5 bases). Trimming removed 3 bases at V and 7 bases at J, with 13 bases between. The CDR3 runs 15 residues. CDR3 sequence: CASSFFGRTNSPLHF. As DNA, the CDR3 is TGTGCCAGCAGTTTCTTTGGACGGACAAATTCACCCCTCCACTTT.

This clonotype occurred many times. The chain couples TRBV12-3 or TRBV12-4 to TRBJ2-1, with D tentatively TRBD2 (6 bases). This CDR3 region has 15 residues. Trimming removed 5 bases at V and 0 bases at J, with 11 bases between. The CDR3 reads CASSRRGSSYNEQFF. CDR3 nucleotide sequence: TGTGCCAGCAGTCGCCGGGGGAGCTCCTACAATGAGCAGTTCTTC.